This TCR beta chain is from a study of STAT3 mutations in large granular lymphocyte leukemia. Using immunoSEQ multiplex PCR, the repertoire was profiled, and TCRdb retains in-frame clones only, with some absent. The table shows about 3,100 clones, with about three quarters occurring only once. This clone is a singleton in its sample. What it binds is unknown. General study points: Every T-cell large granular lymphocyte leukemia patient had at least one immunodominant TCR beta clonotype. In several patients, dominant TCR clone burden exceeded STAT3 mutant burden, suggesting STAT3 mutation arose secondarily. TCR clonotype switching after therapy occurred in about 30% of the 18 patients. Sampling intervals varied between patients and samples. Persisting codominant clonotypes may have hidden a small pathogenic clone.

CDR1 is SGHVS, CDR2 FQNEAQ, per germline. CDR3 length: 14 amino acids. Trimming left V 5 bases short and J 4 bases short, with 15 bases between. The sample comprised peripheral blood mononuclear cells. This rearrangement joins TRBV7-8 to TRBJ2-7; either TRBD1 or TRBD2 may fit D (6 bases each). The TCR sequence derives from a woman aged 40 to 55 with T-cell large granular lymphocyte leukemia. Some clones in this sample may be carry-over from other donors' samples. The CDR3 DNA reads TGTGCCAGCAGCCCCCAGGGGAGCGGGTACGAGCAGTACTTC. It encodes CASSPQGSGYEQYF. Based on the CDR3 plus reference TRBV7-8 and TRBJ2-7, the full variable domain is GAGVSQSPRYKVAKRGQDVALRCDPISGHVSLFWYQQALGQGPEFLTYFQNEAQLDKSGLPSDRFFAERPEGSVSTLKIQRTQQEDSAVYLCASSPQGSGYEQYFGPGTRLTVT.